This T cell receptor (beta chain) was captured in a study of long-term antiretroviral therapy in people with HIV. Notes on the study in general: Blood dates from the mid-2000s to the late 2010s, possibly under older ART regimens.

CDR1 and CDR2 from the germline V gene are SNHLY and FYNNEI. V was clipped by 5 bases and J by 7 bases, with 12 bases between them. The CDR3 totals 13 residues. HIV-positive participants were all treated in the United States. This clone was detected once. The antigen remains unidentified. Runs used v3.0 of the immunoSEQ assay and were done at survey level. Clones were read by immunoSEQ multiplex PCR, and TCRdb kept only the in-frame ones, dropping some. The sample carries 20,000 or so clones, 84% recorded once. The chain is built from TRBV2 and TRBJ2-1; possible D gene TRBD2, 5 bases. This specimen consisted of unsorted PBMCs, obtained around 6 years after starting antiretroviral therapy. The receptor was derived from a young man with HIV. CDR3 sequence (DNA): TGTGCCAGCAGTCGCCAAGCGGCGAATGAGCAGTTCTTC. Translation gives CASSRQAANEQFF.